The present TCR beta chain was sequenced within a study of blood T cell repertoires in COVID-19. About the study: Both acute and convalescent COVID-19 samples were obtained from the United States, Italy and Spain. The analysed material was cDNA or gDNA that came from T cells, B-cell-depleted T cells, or PBMCs.

This CDR3 has 15 residues. Germline V gene sequence: CDR1 SGHNT, CDR2 YENEEA. V dropped 1 base and J dropped 8 bases, with 17 bases sitting between them. Study processing details: Estimation of nucleated cell counts relied on the amplification of reference gene primers. TCRdb's table, derived via immunoSEQ multiplex PCR, lists solely in-frame clones and lacks some. V and J calls and clone size follow that table, whereas D and trimming were derived from the DNA. The top ten clones hold approximately 4.3% of a sample with under 350,000 clones, around 89% of them seen once. This TCR was sampled from a man in his forties with acute or convalescent COVID-19. V gene TRBV11-3 combines with J gene TRBJ1-1; D gene ambiguous. Material for sequencing was peripheral blood. CDR3 in amino acids: CASSLAAGRPAEAFF. CDR3 nucleotide sequence: TGTGCCAGCAGCTTAGCAGCGGGCCGACCGGCGGAAGCTTTCTTT.